One sample yielded the 25 T cell receptor beta chains listed below, sequenced in a study of T cells in Graves' hyperthyroidism and ophthalmopathy. Amplification targeted TCR beta CDR3 regions from RNA transcripts. The HTBI set primed first-round TCR CDR3 RT-PCR. TCRdb called the multiplex PCR reads again in MiXCR, with one record for every CDR3 protein. The data show around 600,000 distinct CDR3 sequences, around 13% seen once. The sequenced sample was blood. The receptors stem from a woman aged 45-65 years with Graves' ophthalmopathy.

This clonotype was observed many times. The chain combines TRBV2 with TRBJ2-3; no reliable D call. The CDR3 runs to 15 residues. Trimming stripped 8 bases from V and 2 bases from J, with 17 bases between. The V gene's germline CDR1 is SNHLY and CDR2 FYNNEI. CDR3 sequence: CASGAAMVPTDTQYF. Written as DNA, the CDR3 is TGTGCCAGCGGCGCTGCGATGGTTCCCACAGATACGCAGTATTTT.

The chain has TRBV18 and TRBJ1-4; D might be TRBD1 (5 bases). Per germline, CDR1 KGHSH and CDR2 LQKENI. V was shortened by 3 bases and J by 6 bases, with 14 bases between the two germline ends. The CDR3 is 15 residues long. The CDR3 coding sequence is TGTGCCAGCTCACCCCAGGGCGGAGTGGATGAAAAACTGTTTTTT. Its protein is CASSPQGGVDEKLFF.

The chain joins TRBV4-3 to TRBJ2-7; TRBD1 or TRBD2 may be the D gene (5 bases each). V lost 1 base, J lost 3 bases, and 13 bases lay in between. Germline loops: CDR1 LGHNA, CDR2 YSLEER. The CDR3 is 15 amino acids. The CDR3 sequence: CASSQVIHGGYEQYF. In nucleotides, the CDR3 is TGCGCCAGCAGCCAAGTAATACATGGGGGCTACGAGCAGTACTTC.

This clonotype was recorded only once. The gene calls are TRBV10-3 and TRBJ2-5, with D tentatively TRBD1 (6 bases). The CDR3 sequence is 12 residues long. V gave up 7 bases and J gave up 5 bases, with 11 bases separating them. Germline V lookup: CDR1 ENHRY, CDR2 SYGVKD. In nucleotides, the CDR3 is TGTGCCATCATGGGGCAGGGGGAGACCCAGTACTTC. It codes for CAIMGQGETQYF.

This clonotype has ten or more counts. The V and J genes are TRBV6-1 and TRBJ1-5; D gene ambiguous. Germline CDR1 and CDR2: MNHNS and SASEGT. Trimming left V 5 bases short and J 0 bases short, with 11 bases between. The CDR3 contains 15 residues. Written as DNA, the CDR3 is TGTGCCAGCAGTACTCCGGGCGGTAGCAATCAGCCCCAGCATTTT. Translation gives CASSTPGGSNQPQHF.

Ten or more counts support this clonotype. The chain uses TRBV13 and TRBJ1-6; unclear D gene. Germline loops: CDR1 PRHDT, CDR2 FYEKMQ (reference sequence). Trimming cost V 6 bases and J 8 bases, with 14 bases left between them. This CDR3 is built from 14 residues. In DNA, the CDR3 is TGTGCCAGCAGTCTAGGGCGGATTTATTCACCCCTCCACTTT. Translated: CASSLGRIYSPLHF.

Ten or more counts support this clonotype. This sequence joins TRBV10-3 and TRBJ1-6, with D possibly TRBD1 on 6 matching bases. CDR1 and CDR2 (germline): ENHRY, SYGVKD. This CDR3 is 13 amino acids long. The V end was cut by 5 bases, the J end by 10 bases, with 12 bases between. The CDR3 DNA sequence: TGTGCCATCAGTAATACAGGGCAATCACCCCTCCACTTT. It is translated as CAISNTGQSPLHF.

V gene TRBV6-1 combines with J gene TRBJ2-1; 8 bases map to TRBD2. Trimming removed 11 bases from V and 7 bases from J; junction bases left unmatched: 13. This CDR3 has 14 residues. Germline V CDR1 and CDR2: MNHNS, SASEGT. CDR3 loop: CASTGTSQGNEQFF. CDR3 coding DNA: TGTGCCTCAACCGGGACTAGTCAAGGAAATGAGCAGTTCTTC.

This clonotype has more than one count but fewer than ten. V usage is TRBV7-9 and J usage is TRBJ1-4, with TRBD1 matching 10 bases. This CDR3 has 15 amino acids. V dropped 5 bases and J dropped 7; count of bases not matched to a gene: 7. In germline, CDR1 is SEHNR, CDR2 FQNEAQ (reference sequence). The CDR3 coding sequence is TGTGCCAGCAGCCAACCGACAGGGGGCCTTGAAAAACTGTTTTTT. Amino acids: CASSQPTGGLEKLFF.

CDR3 nucleotides: TGTGCCAGCAGCCAGGAGGCGGGAGGGCCAGAAGAGCAGTTCTTC. Translated: CASSQEAGGPEEQFF. The chain is built from TRBV4-2 and TRBJ2-1; 9 bases agree with TRBD2. This CDR3 spans 15 amino acids. Trimming cost V 3 bases and J 10 bases; bases outside gene matches: 10. Germline V lookup: CDR1 LGHNA, CDR2 YNFKEQ.

CDR3 sequence: CASSYWMFNEQFF. As DNA, the CDR3 is TGTGCCAGCAGTTATTGGATGTTCAATGAGCAGTTCTTC. The genes are TRBV6-2 or TRBV6-3 and TRBJ2-1; the D is unclear. Germline lookup yields CDR1 MNHEY and CDR2 SVGEGT. The CDR3 extends over 13 amino acids. V shed 3 bases and J shed 6 bases, with 9 bases lying between them.

The J gene is TRBJ2-1, the V gene TRBV9, with 7 bases identical to TRBD2. Per the germline V gene, CDR1 is SGDLS and CDR2 is YYNGEE. This CDR3 region has 15 residues. Germline trimming cut 4 bases from V and 5 bases from J; bases unmatched to any gene: 9. The CDR3 DNA reads TGTGCCAGCAGCTCTACCCTAGCGGCTGACAATGAGCAGTTCTTC. It specifies CASSSTLAADNEQFF.

The CDR3 DNA follows: TGTGCCAGCAGCCCAGGGCCCGATACAGTGACCGGGGAGCTGTTTTTT. Residues: CASSPGPDTVTGELFF. The chain couples TRBV14 to TRBJ2-2, with TRBD1 as a possible D gene (5 bases). The CDR3 is 16 amino acids. The V gene's germline CDR1 is SGHDN and CDR2 FVKESK. Trimming pared 4 bases from V and 5 bases from J, leaving 17 bases between.

There are many counts of this clonotype. The genes are TRBV30 and TRBJ2-1; TRBD2 agrees at 9 bases. The germline gives CDR1 GTSNPN, CDR2 SVGIG (reference sequence). The CDR3 has 19 residues. The ends lost 0 bases at V and 0 bases at J; junction bases unmatched: 12. This CDR3 is CAWSVRASGVKSSYNEQFF. The CDR3 nucleotides read TGTGCCTGGAGTGTACGGGCTAGCGGGGTGAAAAGCTCCTACAATGAGCAGTTCTTC.

Ten or more counts support this clonotype. The chain is built from TRBV20-1 and TRBJ2-1, with D possibly TRBD2 on 6 matching bases. Looked up from germline, CDR1 is DFQATT and CDR2 is SNEGSKA (reference sequence). Trimming removed 3 bases from V and 5 bases from J, with 17 bases in between. CDR3 length: 15 residues. The CDR3 loop reads CSASPPERADNEQFF. The CDR3 coding sequence is TGCAGTGCTAGTCCCCCCGAGCGGGCCGACAATGAGCAGTTCTTC.

This clonotype was found many times. The V gene is TRBV6-1, the J gene TRBJ2-1, with D possibly TRBD2 on 6 matching bases. V was trimmed by 1 base and J by 4 bases, leaving 14 bases between them. The CDR3 extends over 16 amino acids. Per the germline V gene, CDR1 is MNHNS and CDR2 is SASEGT. CDR3 in DNA: TGTGCCAGCAGTGAAGGGTTGGGCGGGACGTACAATGAGCAGTTCTTC. Protein: CASSEGLGGTYNEQFF.

There are many counts of this clonotype. The chain recombines TRBV3-1 with TRBJ1-1; D is ambiguous. Germline loops: CDR1 LGHDT, CDR2 YNNKEL (reference sequence). Trimming removed 0 bases at V and 8 bases at J, with 13 bases between. This CDR3 has 14 residues. The CDR3 loop is CASSQDMVGREAFF. CDR3 in DNA: TGTGCCAGCAGCCAAGATATGGTAGGCAGGGAAGCTTTCTTT.

The chain employs TRBV25-1 and TRBJ1-6, with D possibly being TRBD1 (6 bases). From germline, CDR1 is MGHDK and CDR2 SYGVNS. The V end lost 4 bases, the J end lost 9 bases, and 13 bases lay between the germline ends. This CDR3 contains 14 residues. CDR3 amino acids: CASSAQGVISPLHF. CDR3 sequence (DNA): TGTGCCAGCAGTGCACAGGGTGTGATTTCACCCCTCCACTTT.

The rearrangement links TRBV20-1 to TRBJ1-2; TRBD1 aligns across 7 bases. With V trimmed by 4 bases and J by 6 bases, 11 bases remained unmatched. The CDR3 contains 14 residues. CDR1 is DFQATT and CDR2 is SNEGSKA in the germline V gene (reference sequence). The CDR3 DNA sequence: TGCAGTGCTACCCCCGGGGGAGGGGGCCATGGCTACACCTTC. Amino acids: CSATPGGGGHGYTF.

This clonotype was detected many times. This chain uses TRBV28 with TRBJ2-2; 12 bases align to TRBD2. This CDR3 spans 18 amino acids. The germline gives CDR1 MDHEN, CDR2 SYDVKM. Trimming took 5 bases from V and 0 from J; bases not matched to a gene: 7. Here the CDR3 DNA reads TGTGCCAGCAGTCAGACTAGCGGGGGAACCTCGAACACCGGGGAGCTGTTTTTT. It yields the protein CASSQTSGGTSNTGELFF. Drawing the rest from reference TRBV28 and TRBJ2-2, the complete variable domain is DVKVTQSSRYLVKRTGEKVFLECVQDMDHENMFWYRQDPGLGLRLIYFSYDVKMKEKGDIPEGYSVSREKKERFSLILESASTNQTSMYLCASSQTSGGTSNTGELFFGEGSRLTVL.

This clonotype was seen repeatedly, ten times or more. The rearrangement joins TRBV20-1 to TRBJ2-2, with D perhaps being TRBD1 or TRBD2 (5 bases each). This CDR3 region has 16 residues. Germline V gives CDR1 DFQATT, CDR2 SNEGSKA (reference sequence). Trimming removed 2 bases from V and 0 bases from J, with 13 bases in between. The CDR3 bases are TGCAGTGCTAGACCCACCGGGACGGCGAACACCGGGGAGCTGTTTTTT. Translating it yields CSARPTGTANTGELFF.

At least ten counts were recorded for this clonotype. This chain joins TRBV27 and TRBJ2-7, with a tentative D call TRBD1 (5 bases). Trimming cost V 0 bases and J 3 bases, with 12 bases left between them. This CDR3 spans 15 amino acids. Germline CDR1 and CDR2: MNHEY and SMNVEV (reference sequence). The CDR3 region is CASSLSMQGGYEQYF. The CDR3 DNA reads TGTGCCAGCAGTTTATCGATGCAGGGCGGCTACGAGCAGTACTTC.

The chain uses TRBV5-1 and TRBJ1-3, with D possibly matching TRBD1 (5 bases). The germline gives CDR1 SGHRS, CDR2 YFSETQ. Trimming removed 4 bases from V and 2 bases from J, with 10 bases in between. The CDR3 consists of 14 residues. The CDR3: CASSLGTTGNTIYF. The CDR3 nucleotides read TGCGCCAGCAGCCTTGGGACTACTGGAAACACCATATATTTT.

Comments on this clonotype: One junction end does not reproduce the germline sequence, and a read error may be involved. The V and J genes are TRBV14 and TRBJ1-3; no clear D. This CDR3 has 16 amino acids. Germline V CDR1 and CDR2: SGHDN, FVKESK. For the CDR3, the DNA is TGTGCCAGCAGCGAAGAGTCGGGTCTATCTGGAAACACCGTATATTTT. It encodes CASSEESGLSGNTVYF. The entire variable domain, with the rest obtained from reference TRBV14 and TRBJ1-3, is as follows: EAGVTQFPSHSVIEKGQTVTLRCDPISGHDNLYWYRRVMGKEIKFLLHFVKESKQDESGMPNNRFLAERTGGTYSTLKVQPAELEDSGVYFCASSEESGLSGNTVYFGEGSWLTVV.

The rearrangement links TRBV5-1 to TRBJ2-2; TRBD2 aligns across 7 bases. V lost 7 bases and J lost 0; bases outside the gene matches: 12. There are 17 residues in the CDR3. The germline V gene encodes CDR1 SGHRS and CDR2 YFSETQ. CDR3 nucleotide sequence: TGCGCCAGCCAGCCTACAGCGGGACCCGCGAACACCGGGGAGCTGTTTTTT. Translating gives CASQPTAGPANTGELFF.